This is a list of T cell receptor beta chains from one sample in a study of PD-1 blockade in classical Hodgkin lymphoma. The repertoire was sequenced with immunoSEQ multiplex PCR; TCRdb's copy has only in-frame clones and lacks some. Among tens of thousands of clones listed, approximately 70% were seen once. The source material was peripheral blood mononuclear cells (PBMCs), sampled before the fourth cycle of nivolumab. The receptors shown here come from a human donor with classical Hodgkin lymphoma. Each CDR3 is given with its conserved first and last residue. D genes are given only for firm matches. The size of a clone is reported for some rows only, either as once, few or many, or as a class for expanded clones.

V	size	J	D	DNA	CDR3
TRBV6-5	.	TRBJ2-2	TRBD1	TGTGCCAGCAGTTTGACAGGGGCAACCGGGGAGCTGTTTTTT	CASSLTGATGELFF
TRBV2	.	TRBJ2-6	TRBD1	TGTGCCGCCGTACACCAGGGACAGGGTAACTCTGGGGCCAACGTCCTGACTTTC	CAAVHQGQGNSGANVLTF
TRBV7-9	.	TRBJ2-3	TRBD2	TGTGCCAGCGCACGGGGGGGAGATACGCAGTATTTT	CASARGGDTQYF
TRBV7-9	.	TRBJ2-7	.	TGTGCCAGCAGCACAACCCGACTGGAAAAGTCCTACGAGCAGTACTTC	CASSTTRLEKSYEQYF
TRBV5-6	.	TRBJ2-7	.	TGTGCCAGCAGCCCGAATTCCATCGACGGGTTATACGAGCAGTACTTC	CASSPNSIDGLYEQYF
TRBV27	.	TRBJ2-7	.	TGTGCCAGCACCAGTACGGGGGTCTATGGTTACGAGCAGTACTTT	CASTSTGVYGYEQYF
TRBV29-1	.	TRBJ2-5	TRBD2	TGCAGCGTTGTAGTAGCGGGGGTCCAAGAGACCCAGTACTTC	CSVVVAGVQETQYF
TRBV4-3	.	TRBJ2-6	.	TGCGCCAGCAGCCAAGATAGCAGGCCCTCTGGGGCCAACGTCCTGACTTTC	CASSQDSRPSGANVLTF
TRBV4-1	.	TRBJ1-5	TRBD1	TGCGCCAGCAGCCGGGGGACAGGGGAGTTAAGGGAGCCCCAGCATTTT	CASSRGTGELREPQHF
TRBV4-2	.	TRBJ2-2	.	TGTGCCAGCAGCCGAGAAGAGGGCTATGTTGGGGAGCTGTTTTTT	CASSREEGYVGELFF
TRBV2	once	TRBJ2-6	.	TGTGCCAGCAGTGACCGGGTTTGGTCCTCTGGGGCCAACGTCCTGACTTTC	CASSDRVWSSGANVLTF
TRBV15	.	TRBJ2-7	.	TGTGCCACCAGCAGAGATCAAGGCCCCGGGAAGGAGCAGTACTTC	CATSRDQGPGKEQYF
TRBV7-8	.	TRBJ1-2	TRBD1	TGTGCCAGCAGCCGGGACAGGGTTATTGGTGGCTACACCTTC	CASSRDRVIGGYTF
TRBV9	.	TRBJ1-3	.	TGTGCCAGCAGCGTAGGAATCCAAGATTTCGGAAACACCATATATTTT	CASSVGIQDFGNTIYF
TRBV7-2	.	TRBJ2-3	.	TGTGCCAGCAGCTTAGAGGTTCCCACAGATACGCAGTATTTT	CASSLEVPTDTQYF
TRBV9	.	TRBJ2-6	.	TGTGCCAGCAGCGTAGATGGGGGGCCTCTCTCTGGGGCCAACGTCCTGACTTTC	CASSVDGGPLSGANVLTF
TRBV18	.	TRBJ2-1	TRBD2	TGTGCCAGCTCTCTAGCGGGGGGAACCTACAATGAGCAGTTCTTC	CASSLAGGTYNEQFF
TRBV19	.	TRBJ2-7	TRBD1	TGTGCCACTAAACAGGGGTCCTACGAGCAGTACTTC	CATKQGSYEQYF
TRBV19	.	TRBJ2-1	TRBD2	TGTGCCAGTACCCGTTTAGCGGGGGCCTACAATGAGCAGTTCTTC	CASTRLAGAYNEQFF
TRBV7-9	.	TRBJ1-1	.	TGTGCCAGCAGCTTAGCAGGAGCGAACACTGAAGCTTTCTTT	CASSLAGANTEAFF
TRBV7-6	.	TRBJ2-7	TRBD1	TGTGCCAGCAGCTTAGTCGGGACAGAGTTATACGAGCAGTACTTC	CASSLVGTELYEQYF